One sample yielded the 3 T cell receptor beta chains listed below, sequenced in a study of T cells after yellow fever vaccination. Using its own MiXCR run on the 5' RACE reads, TCRdb lists one record per CDR3 protein. The sample lists about 260,000 distinct CDR3 sequences, approximately 5.2% seen once, with roughly 3.5% in the top ten. The specimen comprised CD4+ T cells sorted from PBMCs, sampled on the day of the yellow fever booster vaccination. The receptors shown here come from a young man who received the YFV17D yellow fever vaccine.

This clonotype came up many times. This chain connects TRBV6-5 to TRBJ2-3, with TRBD1 matching over 10 bases. The CDR3 extends over 16 amino acids. The ends lost 3 bases at V and 4 bases at J; junction bases unmatched: 7. Looked up from germline, CDR1 is MNHEY and CDR2 is SVGAGI. CDR3: CASSYFWTGGSDTQYF. The CDR3 nucleotides read TGTGCCAGCAGTTATTTCTGGACAGGGGGTTCAGATACGCAGTATTTT.

In this sample, this clonotype turned up many times. The rearrangement joins TRBV28 to TRBJ2-3, with D perhaps TRBD2 (5 bases). The CDR3 is 17 amino acids. Trimming cost V 6 bases and J 6 bases, with 25 bases left between them. Germline loops: CDR1 MDHEN, CDR2 SYDVKM. The CDR3 loop reads CASSRRPGLQATDTQYF. The CDR3 coding sequence is TGTGCCAGCAGCCGCCGCCCCGGACTCCAGGCGACGGATACGCAGTATTTT.

This clonotype showed up many times. V usage is TRBV5-1 and J usage is TRBJ2-2; 8 bases are a match to TRBD1. The CDR3 length is 15 residues. The germline gives CDR1 SGHRS, CDR2 YFSETQ. After removal of 6 bases from V and 0 bases from J, the junction contained 4 bases not matched to a gene. CDR3 sequence: CASMIQGANTGELFF. The CDR3, as DNA: TGCGCCAGCATGATACAGGGGGCGAACACCGGGGAGCTGTTTTTT.